The T cell receptor beta chain described here comes from a study of T-cell reconstitution after alpha-beta-depleted transplantation in children. The study, taken as a whole, reports: TCRbeta diversity was high at day 60 in some patients (a result of surviving recipient T cells and thymic progenitors). Expanded clones from the graft, numbering several hundred, reportedly supplied alpha-beta T cells about two months after transplant. When one year had passed after transplant, most T-cell counts and diversity came from newly produced T cells.

This clonotype was counted only a few times. The antigen remains undetermined. Preparation of the TCRbeta library was carried out with unique molecular identifiers. TCRdb independently ran MiXCR on the PCR reads; one entry per CDR3 protein. The sample lists 200,000 to 300,000 distinct CDR3 sequences; approximately 24% were seen once. The length of the CDR3 is 16 residues. Per the germline V gene, CDR1 is SNHLY and CDR2 is FYNNEI. The V and J ends lost 4 bases and 8 bases respectively, with 23 bases between them. V usage is TRBV2 and J usage is TRBJ1-2; D gene unclear. The clonotype originates from a female patient between 2 and 15 years old who had a stem cell transplant for congenital amegakaryocytic thrombocytopenia, so the T cells may come from the graft donor. The sample in question was PBMCs, mostly from graft donor cells, obtained 360 days after TCRalphabeta/CD19-depleted stem cell transplant. This CDR3 is CASSGLDDAIFRGYTF. CDR3 sequence (DNA): TGTGCCAGCAGTGGATTAGACGACGCCATTTTCCGGGGCTACACCTTC.